This entry concerns a single TCR beta chain. Its antigen is still unknown. The trim removed 4 bases at V and 5 bases at J, leaving 11 bases unmatched. Germline V gene data show CDR1 as LGHDT and CDR2 as YNNKEL (reference sequence). The CDR3 has 16 residues. A J-beta primer mix and a sample-barcoded 5' primer were used in a second PCR of about 7 to 12 cycles. The authors tagged each cDNA molecule using a template-switch adaptor with 12 random nucleotides. TCRdb recomputed calls from the 5' RACE reads with MiXCR, one row per CDR3 protein. The top ten clones hold about 32% of a sample with 730,000 or so distinct CDR3 sequences, roughly 41% of them seen once. Isolation recovered at least 7 million PBMCs from every sample. These data belong to a study of blood T cells in healthy people across ages. Findings and caveats of the study: What prevented conclusive comparison of naive and antigen-experienced cells was that PBMCs were unsorted.

The V call is TRBV3-1, the J call TRBJ2-3, with 8 nucleotides matching TRBD2. The sequence was obtained from a man older than 75 in good health. Sequences were obtained from blood. The CDR3 DNA reads TGTGCCAGCAGCCGCCTAGCGGGTAGCTCGAAAGATACGCAGTATTTT. Encoded protein: CASSRLAGSSKDTQYF.